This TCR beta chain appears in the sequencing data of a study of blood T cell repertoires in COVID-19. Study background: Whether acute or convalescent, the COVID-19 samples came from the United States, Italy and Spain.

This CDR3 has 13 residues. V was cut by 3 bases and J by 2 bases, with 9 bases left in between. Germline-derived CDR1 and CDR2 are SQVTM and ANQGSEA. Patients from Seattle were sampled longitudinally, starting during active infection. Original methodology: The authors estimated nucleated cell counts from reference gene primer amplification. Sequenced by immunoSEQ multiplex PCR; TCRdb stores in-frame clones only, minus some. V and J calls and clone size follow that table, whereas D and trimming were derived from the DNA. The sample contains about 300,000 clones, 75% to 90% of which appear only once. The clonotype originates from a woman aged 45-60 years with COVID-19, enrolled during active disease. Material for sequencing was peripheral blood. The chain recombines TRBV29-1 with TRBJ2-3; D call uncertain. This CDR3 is CSVEWAPTDTQYF. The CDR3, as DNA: TGCAGCGTTGAGTGGGCACCCACAGATACGCAGTATTTT.